Here is one TCR beta chain with its context. The antigen is not known. From the reads, TCRdb called clonotypes with MiXCR, one entry per CDR3 protein. The sample consists of some 200,000 distinct CDR3 sequences, around 35% of them appearing once. CDR3 length: 16 amino acids. J lost 2 bases, V lost 1 base, and 7 bases had no gene match. Germline values: CDR1 DFQATT, CDR2 SNEGSKA (reference sequence). The data belong to a study of T cell repertoires in cytomegalovirus infection. For the study at large: Recently identified HLA-C-restricted and well-studied HLA-B-restricted CMV epitopes were used. General study findings and limits: Ex vivo, HLA-C-restricted CMV-specific TCR beta clonotypes prevailed over the rest of the response. Summed frequency of public TCR beta families distinguished CMV carriers with the relevant HLA.

The receptor was derived from a human donor in good health (CMV status not recorded). Some clones in this sample may be carry-over from other donors' samples. This rearrangement joins TRBV20-1 to TRBJ2-1; 8 bases line up with TRBD2. Sequencing used CD8+ T cells from cultured PBMCs, obtained from culture after CMV antigen stimulation. For the CDR3, the DNA is TGCAGTGCTAGAGTTTTAGCGGGGAATGCCTACAATGAGCAGTTCTTC. Its translation is CSARVLAGNAYNEQFF.